Listed below are T cell receptor beta chains from one sample, sequenced in a study of T cells in tuberculosis. Profiling relied on immunoSEQ multiplex PCR, and the TCRdb table lists in-frame clones only, not all of them. The sample carries 25,000 to 30,000 clones, about 90% recorded once. This sample comprised PBMCs, obtained at tuberculosis diagnosis. The receptors originated from an adult with tuberculosis. Both conserved end residues are part of each CDR3. The order of the fields is V gene, J gene, CDR3 length, D gene, CDR3 DNA, CDR3 protein. A D gene is named only where the DNA matches it firmly.

v_gene: TRBV5-1; j_gene: TRBJ2-2; len: 16; d_gene: TRBD1; CDR3nt: TGCGCCAGCAGCTTGGCCTCAGGGGGTTACACCGGGGAGCTGTTTTTT; CDR3aa: CASSLASGGYTGELFF
v_gene: TRBV5-3; j_gene: TRBJ1-5; len: 14; d_gene: NA; CDR3nt: TGTGCCAGAAGCTTGGGGCATAGCAATCAGCCCCAGCATTTT; CDR3aa: CARSLGHSNQPQHF
v_gene: TRBV9; j_gene: TRBJ2-7; len: 13; d_gene: NA; CDR3nt: TGTGCCAGCAGCCGAACTCCCTCCTACGAGCAGTACTTC; CDR3aa: CASSRTPSYEQYF
v_gene: TRBV28; j_gene: TRBJ2-7; len: 14; d_gene: NA; CDR3nt: TGTGCCAGCATCACAGGTGGCGCTACCTACGAGCAGTACTTC; CDR3aa: CASITGGATYEQYF
v_gene: TRBV6-5; j_gene: TRBJ1-5; len: 15; d_gene: NA; CDR3nt: TGTGCCAGCAGTCCCGCGGGATTAAGCAATCAGCCCCAGCATTTT; CDR3aa: CASSPAGLSNQPQHF
v_gene: TRBV6-6; j_gene: TRBJ2-3; len: 15; d_gene: TRBD2; CDR3nt: TGTGCCAGCAGTTACATTGCGGGGGGTGCAGATACGCAGTATTTT; CDR3aa: CASSYIAGGADTQYF
v_gene: TRBV5-6; j_gene: TRBJ2-4; len: 14; d_gene: NA; CDR3nt: TGTGCCAGCAGCAATGGGCTAGCCAAAAACATTCAGTACTTC; CDR3aa: CASSNGLAKNIQYF
v_gene: TRBV27; j_gene: TRBJ2-1; len: 16; d_gene: TRBD2; CDR3nt: TGTGCCAGCAGTTTTGGCGGGAGGGTAGGATACAATGAGCAGTTCTTC; CDR3aa: CASSFGGRVGYNEQFF
v_gene: TRBV23-1; j_gene: TRBJ2-1; len: 16; d_gene: TRBD1; CDR3nt: TGCGCCAGCAGTCAATCTTTGAGACAGGGATTGGATGAGCAGTTCTTC; CDR3aa: CASSQSLRQGLDEQFF
v_gene: TRBV7-3; j_gene: TRBJ2-5; len: 17; d_gene: TRBD2; CDR3nt: TGTGCCAGCAGCTTAAACGGGGATGCTAGCGGGAAAGAGACCCAGTACTTC; CDR3aa: CASSLNGDASGKETQYF